The present entry profiles one T cell receptor (beta chain) with its context. This clone's antigen is unknown. Per-nucleotide qualities are absent, and no much larger clonotype sits a single base away. These data originate in a study of blood T cell repertoires in COVID-19 (dated by TCRdb to 2018 to 2020). For context, the study as a whole: Collaborator samples came from the United States, Italy and Spain and covered acute and convalescent phases of COVID-19. The material from the prospective study consisted of cDNA or gDNA derived from T cells, B-cell-depleted T cells, or PBMCs. Subjects who had been exposed to COVID-19, were actively infected with it, or had recovered from it provided the deeply sampled blood TCRbeta repertoires that made up the dataset. The repertoires were released in a freely available public database meant as a resource for research on the immune response to SARS-CoV-2. The samples were drawn from the first 160 participants of the ongoing ImmuneRACE study and from some 1,300 subjects provided by 6 global collaborators. The sample metadata nearly always contained a de-identified subject ID, COVID-19 status, age in years and sex. Where HLA class I and class II types were available, the types were taken from metadata supplied by the sample provider, not from assay-based typing. What the research found in general, with its limitations: The quantity of clinical and demographic metadata differed by source and by participant and was supplied without curation.

Sequences SGHRS (CDR1) and YFSETQ (CDR2) are obtained from the germline V gene. Trimming leaves V shorter by 4 bases and J shorter by 7 bases, with the junction holding 12 bases beyond the gene matches. From cysteine to phenylalanine, the CDR3 is 15 amino acids long. The CDR3 DNA has 45 bases and is translated from base 1. The immunoSEQ Assay, a bias-controlled multiplex PCR, was used to amplify TCRbeta CDR3 regions from genomic DNA. The paper's data handling went like this. The number of nucleated cells in each sample was estimated by amplification of reference gene primers within the assay. To quantify the absolute abundance of each unique TCRbeta CDR3 rearrangement, sequence reads were collapsed and filtered. For each sample, productive Simpson clonality was calculated by taking the square root of Simpson's diversity index across productive rearrangements. The table was pulled from immuneACCESS by TCRdb, which kept in-frame rearrangements only. Such tables lose some clones; where checked, under half of the loss comes from unresolved V genes, and the rest has no known cause. That table is the source of V, J and clone size, and D and trimming were worked out from the DNA. The sample yields about 440,000 clones; roughly 89% were counted once. The biggest ten clones account for roughly 4% of the sample.

Whole blood was collected in K2EDTA tubes by collaborating institutions according to the institutions' own protocols. Collaborator samples were shipped for TCRbeta analysis as frozen whole blood, isolated PBMCs, or DNA extracted from either sample type. The chain couples TRBV5-1 to TRBJ1-1, with TRBD1 matching 8 junction bases. The sequenced sample was peripheral blood. The TCR sequence derives from a woman younger than 45 with acute or convalescent COVID-19. The CDR3: CASSEKTGQGREAFF. The DNA sequence reads TGCGCCAGCAGCGAAAAAACAGGACAGGGACGTGAAGCTTTCTTT.